The 5 T cell receptor beta chains below all came from one sample that was sequenced in a study of T cell repertoires in cytomegalovirus infection. Each CDR3 protein is one row after TCRdb ran MiXCR on the reads. This table has hundreds of thousands of distinct CDR3 sequences, 35% appearing once. Sequencing input: PBMCs. The receptors shown here come from a human donor in good health (CMV status not recorded). Some clones in this sample may be carry-over from other donors' samples.

This clonotype was counted only a few times. The chain couples TRBV9 to TRBJ2-7, with D unresolved. The CDR3 covers 15 residues. Germline V gene lookup returns CDR1 SGDLS and CDR2 YYNGEE. V was trimmed by 0 bases and J by 2 bases, leaving 12 bases between them. The CDR3, as DNA: TGTGCCAGCAGCGTAGGGACCCAGGTCACCTACGAGCAGTACTTC. This codes for CASSVGTQVTYEQYF.

Many counts were recorded for this clonotype. The chain links TRBV12-3 or TRBV12-4 to TRBJ2-7; D may be TRBD1 or TRBD2 (5 bases each). The CDR3 extends over 13 amino acids. V gave up 6 bases and J gave up 2 bases, with 11 bases separating them. CDR3 in amino acids: CASRRDGTYEQYF. CDR3 in DNA: TGTGCCAGCAGGAGGGACGGTACCTACGAGCAGTACTTC.

This clonotype was seen many times. The genes are TRBV7-8 and TRBJ2-1, with 10 bases fitting TRBD1. The V gene's germline CDR1 is SGHVS and CDR2 FQNEAQ. The junction had 12 bases not matched to a gene; V was cut back by 3 bases and J by 10 bases. The CDR3 covers 16 residues. CDR3: CASSFLGTGVYGEQFF. The DNA for the CDR3 is TGTGCCAGCAGCTTCCTAGGGACAGGGGTATATGGGGAGCAGTTCTTC.

This rearrangement joins TRBV19 to TRBJ1-5; no clear D gene. This CDR3 has 13 residues. Germline assignment: CDR1 LNHDA and CDR2 SQIVND (reference sequence). Between the trimmed V and J ends, which lost 5 bases and 5 bases, there was a span of 10 bases. The CDR3 is CASSECPDQPQHF. The DNA for the CDR3 is TGTGCCAGTAGTGAGTGCCCCGATCAGCCCCAGCATTTT.

This clonotype showed up many times. The chain carries TRBV4-1 and TRBJ2-5, with D possibly being TRBD1 or TRBD2 (5 bases each). Germline V gives CDR1 MGHRA, CDR2 YSYEKL. V was clipped by 0 bases and J by 6 bases, with 14 bases between them. The CDR3 is 15 amino acids. The chain's CDR3 is CASSQDGAALKTQYF. CDR3 coding DNA: TGCGCCAGCAGCCAAGACGGGGCGGCGTTGAAGACCCAGTACTTC.